This is a list of T cell receptor beta chains from one sample in a study of blood T cells in healthy people across ages. TCRdb passed the 5' RACE reads through MiXCR, listing each CDR3 protein once. This table has approximately 780,000 distinct CDR3 sequences, 20% to 30% appearing once. These data also formed part of another study, on T cells of mothers and their children.

Sequences were obtained from blood. The receptors were gathered from a boy aged 5-17 years in good health. The CDR3 runs from the conserved cysteine through the conserved F or W. Fields, in order: J gene, D gene, V gene, clone size, CDR3 protein, CDR3 DNA. A D gene is named only where the DNA matches it firmly. Rows give clone size only sometimes, using once, few, many, or a class for an expanded clone.

j_gene: TRBJ1-2
d_gene: .
v_gene: TRBV15
abundance: .
CDR3aa: CATSKESRGNGYTF
CDR3nt: TGTGCCACCAGCAAAGAGAGCAGGGGCAATGGCTACACCTTC

j_gene: TRBJ2-7
d_gene: .
v_gene: TRBV4-1
abundance: few
CDR3aa: CASSGTGTVSYEQYF
CDR3nt: TGCGCCAGCAGCGGTACCGGGACGGTATCCTACGAGCAGTACTTC

j_gene: TRBJ2-3
d_gene: .
v_gene: TRBV15
abundance: few
CDR3aa: CATSRGRAYTDTQYF
CDR3nt: TGTGCCACCAGCAGAGGGAGGGCCTACACAGATACGCAGTATTTT

j_gene: TRBJ2-2
d_gene: .
v_gene: TRBV6-6
abundance: .
CDR3aa: CASVPGTGELFF
CDR3nt: TGTGCCAGCGTCCCGGGGACCGGGGAGCTGTTTTTT

j_gene: TRBJ1-5
d_gene: TRBD1
v_gene: TRBV29-1
abundance: .
CDR3aa: CSVGEPGTGGMQPQHF
CDR3nt: TGCAGCGTGGGGGAACCAGGGACAGGGGGCATGCAGCCCCAGCATTTT

j_gene: TRBJ1-1
d_gene: .
v_gene: TRBV6-6
abundance: few
CDR3aa: CASSPKSGDTEAFF
CDR3nt: TGTGCCAGCAGCCCCAAAAGTGGGGACACTGAAGCTTTCTTT

j_gene: TRBJ2-1
d_gene: TRBD2
v_gene: TRBV7-2
abundance: many
CDR3aa: CASSPAGGPYNEQFF
CDR3nt: TGTGCCAGCAGCCCAGCGGGGGGGCCTTACAATGAGCAGTTCTTC

j_gene: TRBJ2-3
d_gene: .
v_gene: TRBV9
abundance: few
CDR3aa: CASSSADWVQYF
CDR3nt: TGTGCCAGCAGCTCAGCTGACTGGGTGCAGTATTTT

j_gene: TRBJ1-2
d_gene: .
v_gene: TRBV12-3/TRBV12-4
abundance: .
CDR3aa: CASSLEGKSGYTF
CDR3nt: TGTGCCAGCAGTTTGGAGGGCAAGAGTGGCTACACCTTC

j_gene: TRBJ2-1
d_gene: TRBD2
v_gene: TRBV9
abundance: few
CDR3aa: CASSVAIGGGYNEQFF
CDR3nt: TGTGCCAGCAGCGTAGCTATCGGGGGGGGATACAATGAGCAGTTCTTC

j_gene: TRBJ2-7
d_gene: .
v_gene: TRBV28
abundance: few
CDR3aa: CASRGVRSYEQYF
CDR3nt: TGTGCCAGCAGAGGGGTGCGCTCCTACGAGCAGTACTTC

j_gene: TRBJ2-7
d_gene: .
v_gene: TRBV5-1
abundance: .
CDR3aa: CASSAQQTYEQYF
CDR3nt: TGCGCCAGCAGCGCACAGCAGACTTACGAGCAGTACTTC

j_gene: TRBJ1-2
d_gene: .
v_gene: TRBV10-3
abundance: few
CDR3aa: CAISEGLEGRGSTF
CDR3nt: TGTGCCATCAGTGAGGGGTTGGAAGGGCGAGGGAGCACCTTC

j_gene: TRBJ1-2
d_gene: .
v_gene: TRBV3-1
abundance: .
CDR3aa: CASSQGGTADRMVYGYTF
CDR3nt: TGTGCCAGCAGCCAAGGGGGGACCGCGGATCGTATGGTTTATGGCTACACCTTC

j_gene: TRBJ2-1
d_gene: TRBD1
v_gene: TRBV6-4
abundance: .
CDR3aa: CASSDSRTGNNEQFF
CDR3nt: TGTGCCAGCAGTGACTCGAGGACAGGGAACAATGAGCAGTTCTTC

j_gene: TRBJ2-5
d_gene: .
v_gene: TRBV20-1
abundance: .
CDR3aa: CSARHGYEAQYF
CDR3nt: TGCAGTGCTAGACACGGGTACGAGGCCCAGTACTTC

j_gene: TRBJ1-1
d_gene: TRBD1
v_gene: TRBV29-1
abundance: few
CDR3aa: CSAQTGGEAFF
CDR3nt: TGCAGCGCCCAGACAGGGGGCGAAGCTTTCTTT

j_gene: TRBJ1-4
d_gene: .
v_gene: TRBV12-3/TRBV12-4
abundance: .
CDR3aa: CASSRRLSNNEKLFF
CDR3nt: TGTGCCAGCAGTCGAAGGCTAAGCAATAATGAAAAACTGTTTTTT

j_gene: TRBJ1-1
d_gene: .
v_gene: TRBV6-6
abundance: .
CDR3aa: CASSYSQGRVVTEAFF
CDR3nt: TGTGCCAGCAGTTACTCGCAGGGGAGAGTGGTCACTGAAGCTTTCTTT

j_gene: TRBJ2-1
d_gene: .
v_gene: TRBV14
abundance: once
CDR3aa: CASSQTYYNEQFF
CDR3nt: TGTGCCAGCAGCCAAACTTACTACAATGAGCAGTTCTTC

j_gene: TRBJ1-1
d_gene: .
v_gene: TRBV20-1
abundance: few
CDR3aa: CSASSAANTEAFF
CDR3nt: TGCAGTGCTAGTAGCGCGGCTAACACTGAAGCTTTCTTT

j_gene: TRBJ1-1
d_gene: TRBD1
v_gene: TRBV2
abundance: .
CDR3aa: CASSGDRGSTEAFF
CDR3nt: TGTGCCAGCAGTGGGGACAGGGGAAGCACTGAAGCTTTCTTT